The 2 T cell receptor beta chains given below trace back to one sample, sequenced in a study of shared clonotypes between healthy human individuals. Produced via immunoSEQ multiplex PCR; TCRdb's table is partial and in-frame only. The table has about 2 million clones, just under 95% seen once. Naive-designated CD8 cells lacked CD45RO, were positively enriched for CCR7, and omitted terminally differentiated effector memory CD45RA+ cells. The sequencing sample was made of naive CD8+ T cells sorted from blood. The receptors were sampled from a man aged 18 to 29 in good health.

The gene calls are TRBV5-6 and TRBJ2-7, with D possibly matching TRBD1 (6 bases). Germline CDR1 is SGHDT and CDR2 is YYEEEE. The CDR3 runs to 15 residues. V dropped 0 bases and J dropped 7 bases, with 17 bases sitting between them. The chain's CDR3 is CASSLAGTLTGEQYF. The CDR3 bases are TGTGCCAGCAGCTTGGCCGGGACACTGACGGGTGAGCAGTACTTC.

For the CDR3, the DNA is TGTGCCAGCAGCTTGTTGGGGACCTACGAGCAGTACTTC. Amino acids: CASSLLGTYEQYF. The chain combines TRBV5-4 with TRBJ2-7; D gene unclear. Germline CDR1 reads SGHNT; CDR2 reads YYREEE (reference sequence). This CDR3 contains 13 residues. V was shortened by 1 base and J by 2 bases, with 7 bases between the two germline ends. Using reference TRBV5-4 and TRBJ2-7 for the parts outside the CDR3, the full variable domain is ETGVTQSPTHLIKTRGQQVTLRCSSQSGHNTVSWYQQALGQGPQFIFQYYREEENGRGNFPPRFSGLQFPNYSSELNVNALELDDSALYLCASSLLGTYEQYFGPGTRLTVT.